The text below deals with one T cell receptor (beta chain). These data belong to a study of technical replicates of blood from several donors. V shed 4 bases and J shed 8 bases, with 14 bases lying between them. Germline V lookup: CDR1 SEHNR, CDR2 FQNEAQ (reference sequence). The CDR3 length is 13 residues. Here immunoSEQ multiplex PCR was the method, and the copy in TCRdb shows in-frame clones only, minus some. The sample shows approximately 45,000 clones, approximately 96% of them seen only once. The sequencing sample was made of T cells isolated from PBMCs. This rearrangement joins TRBV7-9 to TRBJ1-2, with D possibly matching TRBD1 (5 bases). This clonotype was sampled from a human donor in good health. As DNA, the CDR3 is TGTGCCAGCAGCTCCACAGGTTTATACGGCTACACCTTC. It is translated as CASSSTGLYGYTF.